Each of the 18 T cell receptor beta chains below was sequenced from the same sample in a study of control samples from healthy donors and cancer patients. The assay was immunoSEQ multiplex PCR, and TCRdb's table has in-frame clones only and misses some. In the table there are over 100,000 clones, 92% of which are singletons. The material sequenced was blood. These receptors came from a woman between 18 and 29 years old in good health.

This chain connects TRBV14 to TRBJ1-4; no clear D gene. The germline V gene has CDR1 SGHDN and CDR2 FVKESK. V lost 7 bases and J 9 bases, leaving 15 bases between the germline ends. The CDR3 is made up of 13 amino acids. The CDR3 loop reads CASKSHVGKKLFF. CDR3 bases: TGTGCCAGCAAGAGCCACGTCGGGAAAAAACTGTTTTTT.

In the case of this clone: The sample contains more than one DNA sequence encoding this CDR3. The chain joins TRBV19 to TRBJ1-3; D might be TRBD1 (5 bases). CDR1 and CDR2 (germline): LNHDA, SQIVND (reference sequence). Trimming took 6 bases from V and 2 from J, leaving 17 bases between them. This CDR3 has 16 amino acids. DNA of the CDR3: TGTGCCAGTAGCACCCTCCAGGGAAAAACTGGAAACACCATATATTTT. Amino acid sequence: CASSTLQGKTGNTIYF.

The chain combines TRBV19 with TRBJ1-5; 8 bases match TRBD1. Per germline, CDR1 LNHDA and CDR2 SQIVND (reference sequence). The CDR3 covers 16 residues. After removal of 5 bases from V and 0 bases from J, the junction contained 6 bases not matched to a gene. Here the CDR3 DNA reads TGTGCCAGTAGTCAAGGACAGGGTGGTAGCAATCAGCCCCAGCATTTT. It specifies CASSQGQGGSNQPQHF. The whole variable domain, filled in from reference TRBV19 and TRBJ1-5, reads DGGITQSPKYLFRKEGQNVTLSCEQNLNHDAMYWYRQDPGQGLRLIYYSQIVNDFQKGDIAEGYSVSREKKESFPLTVTSAQKNPTAFYLCASSQGQGGSNQPQHFGDGTRLSIL.

The J gene is TRBJ2-2, the V gene TRBV6-4; no clear D gene. The CDR3 contains 14 residues. V shed 6 bases and J shed 3 bases, with 11 bases lying between them. Germline-derived CDR1 and CDR2 are MRHNA and SNTAGT. The CDR3 protein is CASSNEEYTGELFF. CDR3 nucleotides: TGTGCCAGCAGCAACGAAGAATACACCGGGGAGCTGTTTTTT.

The rearrangement joins TRBV28 to TRBJ1-5, with 8 bases lining up with TRBD1. V was pared by 4 bases and J by 0 bases, with 8 bases of the junction left unmatched. Germline V CDR1 and CDR2: MDHEN, SYDVKM. The CDR3 spans 17 residues. This chain's CDR3 is CASSSPGTGYSNQPQHF. In DNA form, the CDR3 reads TGTGCCAGCAGTTCCCCCGGGACAGGTTATAGCAATCAGCCCCAGCATTTT. Combining the CDR3 with reference TRBV28 and TRBJ1-5 gives the whole variable domain DVKVTQSSRYLVKRTGEKVFLECVQDMDHENMFWYRQDPGLGLRLIYFSYDVKMKEKGDIPEGYSVSREKKERFSLILESASTNQTSMYLCASSSPGTGYSNQPQHFGDGTRLSIL.

The V call is TRBV5-6, the J call TRBJ2-6; no clear D gene. Per the germline V gene, CDR1 is SGHDT and CDR2 is YYEEEE. The CDR3 spans 16 residues. Trimming pared 1 base from V and 0 bases from J, leaving 8 bases between. The CDR3 coding sequence is TGTGCCAGCAGCTTGTACAGAGGCTCTGGGGCCAACGTCCTGACTTTC. Its translation: CASSLYRGSGANVLTF.

This clone appeared a single time. V gene TRBV28 combines with J gene TRBJ1-1; 8 bases are shared with TRBD1. The V segment lost 4 bases and the J segment 5 bases; nucleotides outside the gene matches: 15. Germline lookup yields CDR1 MDHEN and CDR2 SYDVKM. This CDR3 comprises 17 residues. CDR3 coding DNA: TGTGCCAGCAGTTCCCCGGGGCAGGGGGCGCGGTGGACTGAAGCTTTCTTT. Translating gives CASSSPGQGARWTEAFF.

The V and J genes are TRBV10-3 and TRBJ2-5; no firm D call. CDR1 ENHRY and CDR2 SYGVKD come from the germline V gene. V lost 0 bases and J 2 bases, leaving 10 bases between the germline ends. The CDR3 spans 15 residues. The CDR3 region is CAISESGVEQETQYF. For the CDR3, the DNA is TGTGCCATCAGTGAGTCTGGGGTAGAGCAAGAGACCCAGTACTTC.

The chain joins TRBV5-8 to TRBJ1-1, with TRBD1 as a possible D gene (6 bases). CDR1 SGHTS and CDR2 YDEGEE come from the germline V gene. The CDR3 has 14 amino acids. Deletions cut 2 bases from V and 3 bases from J, with 11 bases between. CDR3 region: CASSLQGLHTEAFF. CDR3 nucleotides: TGTGCCAGCAGCTTACAGGGACTTCACACTGAAGCTTTCTTT.

The count of this clone is one. This chain connects TRBV11-1 to TRBJ1-2, with TRBD1 as a possible D gene (6 bases). Trimming left V 5 bases short and J 5 bases short, with 12 bases between. CDR3 length equals 13 residues. Germline values: CDR1 SGHAT, CDR2 FQDESV (reference sequence). The CDR3 coding sequence is TGTGCCAGCAGCCCCCGGGACACTTATGGCTACACCTTC. Protein sequence: CASSPRDTYGYTF.

The chain has TRBV5-4 and TRBJ1-5, with unresolved D. Germline V gene lookup returns CDR1 SGHNT and CDR2 YYREEE (reference sequence). The V and J ends lost 4 bases and 5 bases respectively, with 7 bases between them. The CDR3 contains 12 residues. CDR3 sequence reads: CASSLPHQPQHF. The CDR3 DNA follows: TGTGCCAGCAGCCTGCCCCATCAGCCCCAGCATTTT.

The rearrangement links TRBV6-2 or TRBV6-3 to TRBJ2-7; D is ambiguous. The CDR3 sequence is 11 residues long. Looked up from germline, CDR1 is MNHEY and CDR2 is SVGEGT. Trimming pared 6 bases from V and 3 bases from J, leaving 6 bases between. CDR3 DNA: TGTGCCAGCAGCCAATACTACGAGCAGTACTTC. Translation gives CASSQYYEQYF.

The J gene is TRBJ1-1, the V gene TRBV29-1; D uncertain. This CDR3 has 11 amino acids. The V and J ends lost 7 bases and 1 base respectively, with 7 bases between them. Germline V gives CDR1 SQVTM, CDR2 ANQGSEA. In DNA, the CDR3 is TGCAGCGACCTTGAGAACACTGAAGCTTTCTTT. It encodes CSDLENTEAFF.

This clone is a singleton in its sample. The chain carries TRBV16 and TRBJ1-6; D call uncertain. V dropped 1 base and J dropped 7 bases, with 5 bases sitting between them. Germline CDR1 and CDR2: KGHSY and FQNENV. The CDR3 is 13 residues long. The CDR3 nucleotides read TGTGCCAGCAGCCAATTCGGCAATTCACCCCTCCACTTT. Its protein product is CASSQFGNSPLHF.

The chain joins TRBV25-1 to TRBJ1-4; TRBD1 is a possible D gene (6 bases). Deletions cut 4 bases from V and 8 bases from J, with 11 bases between. The CDR3 sequence is 13 residues long. Per the germline V gene, CDR1 is MGHDK and CDR2 is SYGVNS. Here the CDR3 reads CASSVTGTEKLFF. In DNA, the CDR3 is TGTGCCAGCAGTGTCACAGGGACCGAAAAACTGTTTTTT.

The V call is TRBV2, the J call TRBJ1-4; a possible D gene is TRBD1 (5 bases). V was pared by 3 bases and J by 4 bases, with 9 bases between. The germline CDR1 and CDR2 sequences are SNHLY and FYNNEI. This CDR3 contains 14 residues. CDR3 bases: TGTGCCAGCAGTGAGGGCAGGGTTAATGAAAAACTGTTTTTT. Its translation is CASSEGRVNEKLFF.

This sequence joins TRBV27 and TRBJ2-7; either TRBD1 or TRBD2 may supply D (5 bases each). Germline V CDR1 and CDR2: MNHEY, SMNVEV (reference sequence). CDR3 length: 13 amino acids. Trimming left V 6 bases short and J 2 bases short, with 11 bases between. CDR3: CASSEGLAYEQYF. The CDR3, as DNA: TGTGCCAGCAGCGAGGGGCTAGCCTACGAGCAGTACTTC.

The chain uses TRBV6-4 and TRBJ1-1; TRBD1 matches 9 bases. Germline V gives CDR1 MRHNA, CDR2 SNTAGT. V lost 6 bases, J lost 5 bases, and 10 bases stayed unmatched. The CDR3 consists of 15 residues. The CDR3 sequence is CASSTLDRGGTEAFF. CDR3 bases: TGTGCCAGCAGCACCCTAGACAGGGGGGGAACTGAAGCTTTCTTT.